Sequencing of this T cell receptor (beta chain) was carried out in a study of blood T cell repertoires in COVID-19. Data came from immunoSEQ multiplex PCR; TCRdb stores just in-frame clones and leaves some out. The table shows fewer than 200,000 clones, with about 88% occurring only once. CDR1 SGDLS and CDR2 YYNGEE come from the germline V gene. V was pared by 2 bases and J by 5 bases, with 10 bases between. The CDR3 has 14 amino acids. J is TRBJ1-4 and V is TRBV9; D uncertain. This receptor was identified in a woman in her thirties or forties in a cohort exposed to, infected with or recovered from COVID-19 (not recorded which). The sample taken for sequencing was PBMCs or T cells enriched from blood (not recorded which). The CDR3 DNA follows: TGTGCCAGCAGCGTTGCAGGTGGAAATGAAAAACTGTTTTTT. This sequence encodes CASSVAGGNEKLFF.